This T cell receptor (beta chain) is from a study of T-cell memory formation after mild COVID-19. Findings and limits, study-wide: Chiefly within CM and EM were the contracting CD4+ clones; CD8+ ones were within EMRA.

This clonotype was seen more than once but under ten times. Its antigen is as yet unknown. Via MiXCR, TCRdb re-called the 5' RACE reads, giving one row per CDR3 protein. The table shows about 110,000 distinct CDR3 sequences, with roughly 19% occurring only once. Germline CDR1 MNHNS, CDR2 SASEGT. Trimming stripped 8 bases from V and 4 bases from J, with 10 bases between. This CDR3 is 12 amino acids long. Sequences were obtained from PBMCs or a T cell subset sorted from them (not recorded which). This chain joins TRBV6-1 and TRBJ2-3; D remains unclear. The clonotype comes from a man aged 18-30 years who had mild COVID-19 (a few samples of this study predate the infection). Cell type and time point are not known. CDR3 residues: CASGSLADTQYF. The CDR3 DNA reads as TGTGCCAGCGGAAGTTTGGCAGATACGCAGTATTTT.